The clone carrying this T cell receptor beta chain was seen a single time. This sample was included in a study of blood T cell repertoires in COVID-19. Study information: COVID-19 samples, acute and convalescent, were from the United States, Italy and Spain. Sample material is recorded as cDNA or gDNA derived from T cells, B-cell-depleted T cells, or PBMCs.

V dropped 0 bases and J dropped 3; count of bases not matched to a gene: 5. Germline V gene lookup returns CDR1 SGHRS and CDR2 YFSETQ. CDR3 length equals 15 residues. The authors' processing: How many nucleated cells were present was estimated from reference gene primer amplification. The data were produced by immunoSEQ multiplex PCR, yet TCRdb's version contains in-frame clones alone and is incomplete. For V, J and clone size, that table is used; D and trimming come from the DNA. Of around 200,000 clones in the sample, 70% to 90% were seen once. The rearrangement joins TRBV5-1 to TRBJ2-7; TRBD2 agrees at 8 bases. The clonotype was recovered from a man aged 40-49 years with active or convalescent COVID-19. Sequencing was done on a sample of peripheral blood. The CDR3 is CASSLGTSSYYEQYF. CDR3 in DNA: TGCGCCAGCAGCTTGGGGACTAGCAGCTACTACGAGCAGTACTTC.